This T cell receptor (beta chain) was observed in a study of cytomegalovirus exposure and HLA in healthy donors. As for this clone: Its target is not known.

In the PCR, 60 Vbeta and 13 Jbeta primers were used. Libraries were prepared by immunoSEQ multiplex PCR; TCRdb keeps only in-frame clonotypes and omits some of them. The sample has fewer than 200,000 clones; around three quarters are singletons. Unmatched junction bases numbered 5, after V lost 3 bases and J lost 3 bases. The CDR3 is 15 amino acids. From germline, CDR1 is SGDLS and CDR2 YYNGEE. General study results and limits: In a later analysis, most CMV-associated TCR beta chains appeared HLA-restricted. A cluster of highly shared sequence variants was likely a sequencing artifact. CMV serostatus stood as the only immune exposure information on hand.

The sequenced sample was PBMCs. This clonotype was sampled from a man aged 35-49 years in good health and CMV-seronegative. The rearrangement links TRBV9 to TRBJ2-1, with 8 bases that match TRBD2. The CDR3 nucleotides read TGTGCCAGCAGCGCGAGCGGGAGTATCTACAATGAGCAGTTCTTC. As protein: CASSASGSIYNEQFF.